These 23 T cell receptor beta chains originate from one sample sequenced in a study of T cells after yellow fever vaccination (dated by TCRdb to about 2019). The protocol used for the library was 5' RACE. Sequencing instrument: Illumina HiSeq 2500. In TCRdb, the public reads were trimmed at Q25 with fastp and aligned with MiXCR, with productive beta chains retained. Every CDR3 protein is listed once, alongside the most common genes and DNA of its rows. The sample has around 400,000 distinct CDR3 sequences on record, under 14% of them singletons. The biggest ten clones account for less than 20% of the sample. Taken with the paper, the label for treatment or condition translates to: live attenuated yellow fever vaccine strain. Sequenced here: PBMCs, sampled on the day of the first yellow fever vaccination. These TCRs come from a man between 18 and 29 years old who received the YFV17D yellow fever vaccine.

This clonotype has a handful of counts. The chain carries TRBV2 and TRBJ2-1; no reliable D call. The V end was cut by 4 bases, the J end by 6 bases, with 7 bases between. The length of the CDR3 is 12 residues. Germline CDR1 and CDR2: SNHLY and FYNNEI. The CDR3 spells CASSGASNEQFF. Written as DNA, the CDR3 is TGTGCCAGCAGTGGGGCTAGCAATGAGCAGTTCTTC.

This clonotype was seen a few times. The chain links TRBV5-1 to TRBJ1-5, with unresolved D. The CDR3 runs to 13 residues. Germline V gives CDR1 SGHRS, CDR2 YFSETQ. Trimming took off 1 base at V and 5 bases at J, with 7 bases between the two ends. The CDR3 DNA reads TGCGCCAGCAGCTTGTTCGGGGATCAGCCCCAGCATTTT. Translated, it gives CASSLFGDQPQHF.

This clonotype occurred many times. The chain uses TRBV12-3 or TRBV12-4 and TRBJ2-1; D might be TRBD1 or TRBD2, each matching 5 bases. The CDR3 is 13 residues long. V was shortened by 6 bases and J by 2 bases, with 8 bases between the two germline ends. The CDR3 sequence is CASSRGPYNEQFF. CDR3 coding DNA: TGTGCCAGCAGCCGGGGACCCTACAATGAGCAGTTCTTC.

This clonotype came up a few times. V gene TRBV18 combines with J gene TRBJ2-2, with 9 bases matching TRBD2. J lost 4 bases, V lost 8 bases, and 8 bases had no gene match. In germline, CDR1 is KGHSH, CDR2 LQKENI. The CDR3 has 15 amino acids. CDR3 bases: TGTGCCAGCGCAGAGGGACTAGCAGGCACCGGGGAGCTGTTTTTT. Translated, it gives CASAEGLAGTGELFF.

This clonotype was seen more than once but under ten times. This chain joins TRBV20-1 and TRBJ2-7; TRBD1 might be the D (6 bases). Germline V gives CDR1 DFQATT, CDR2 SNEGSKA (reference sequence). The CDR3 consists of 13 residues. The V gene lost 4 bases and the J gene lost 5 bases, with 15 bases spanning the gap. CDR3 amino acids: CSATGTRKDEQYF. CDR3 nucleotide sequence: TGCAGTGCTACCGGGACAAGGAAGGACGAGCAGTACTTC.

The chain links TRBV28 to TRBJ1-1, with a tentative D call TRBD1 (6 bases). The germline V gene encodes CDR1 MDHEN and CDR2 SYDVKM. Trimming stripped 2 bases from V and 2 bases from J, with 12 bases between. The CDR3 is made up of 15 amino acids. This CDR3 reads CASSLAGALNTEAFF. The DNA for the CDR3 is TGTGCCAGCAGTTTAGCAGGGGCCCTAAACACTGAAGCTTTCTTT.

CDR3 sequence: CASSQGGASSYEQYV. The CDR3 DNA reads as TGTGCCAGCAGCCAAGGCGGGGCAAGCTCCTACGAGCAGTACGTC. The rearrangement links TRBV3-1 to TRBJ2-7, with a possible D match to TRBD2 (6 bases). Germline-derived CDR1 and CDR2 are LGHDT and YNNKEL (reference sequence). V dropped 1 base and J dropped 0 bases, with 10 bases sitting between them. This CDR3 contains 15 residues.

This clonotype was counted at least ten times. The CDR3 here is CASSLDVTPFTDTQYF. As DNA, the CDR3 is TGTGCCAGCAGCTTAGACGTGACTCCTTTCACAGATACGCAGTATTTT. This chain uses TRBV7-8 with TRBJ2-3, with D uncertain. V lost 1 base to trimming and J lost 2 bases, with 13 bases between them. This CDR3 is built from 16 residues. Germline V gene sequence: CDR1 SGHVS, CDR2 FQNEAQ.

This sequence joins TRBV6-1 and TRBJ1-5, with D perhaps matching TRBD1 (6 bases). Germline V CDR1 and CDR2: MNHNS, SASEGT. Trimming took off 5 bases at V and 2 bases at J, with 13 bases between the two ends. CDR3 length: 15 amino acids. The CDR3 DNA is TGTGCCAGCAGTCCGGCTGGGGGCGGCAATCAGCCCCAGCATTTT. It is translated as CASSPAGGGNQPQHF.

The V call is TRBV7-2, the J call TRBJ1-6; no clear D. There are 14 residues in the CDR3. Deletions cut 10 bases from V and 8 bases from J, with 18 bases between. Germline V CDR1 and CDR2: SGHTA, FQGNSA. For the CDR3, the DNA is TGTGCCATCCAGAGTGGGGATTTTTATTCACCCCTCCACTTT. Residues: CAIQSGDFYSPLHF.

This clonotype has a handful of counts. The CDR3 loop reads CASSQDNRDNQPQHF. The DNA for the CDR3 is TGTGCCAGCAGCCAAGATAACCGCGACAATCAGCCCCAGCATTTT. The genes are TRBV4-2 and TRBJ1-5, with D uncertain. This CDR3 spans 15 amino acids. Germline V lookup: CDR1 LGHNA, CDR2 YNFKEQ. The V gene lost 0 bases and the J gene lost 3 bases, with 9 bases spanning the gap.

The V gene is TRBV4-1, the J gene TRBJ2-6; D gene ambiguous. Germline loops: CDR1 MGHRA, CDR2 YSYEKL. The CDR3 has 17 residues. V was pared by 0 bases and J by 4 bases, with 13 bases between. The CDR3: CASSQDIFPDGANVLTF. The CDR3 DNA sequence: TGCGCCAGCAGCCAAGATATTTTCCCCGACGGGGCCAACGTCCTGACTTTC.

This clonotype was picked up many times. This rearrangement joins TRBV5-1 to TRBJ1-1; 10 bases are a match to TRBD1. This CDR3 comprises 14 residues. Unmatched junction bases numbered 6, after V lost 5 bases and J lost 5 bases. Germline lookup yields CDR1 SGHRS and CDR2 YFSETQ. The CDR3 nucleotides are TGCGCCAGCAGACGACAGGGGGCTGATACTGAAGCTTTCTTT. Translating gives CASRRQGADTEAFF.

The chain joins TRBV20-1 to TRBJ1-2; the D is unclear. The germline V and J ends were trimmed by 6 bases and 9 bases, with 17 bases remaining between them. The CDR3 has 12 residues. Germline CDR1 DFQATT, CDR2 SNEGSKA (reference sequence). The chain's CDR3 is CSAPNPAASYTF. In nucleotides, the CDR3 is TGCAGTGCCCCTAACCCCGCGGCGAGCTACACCTTC.

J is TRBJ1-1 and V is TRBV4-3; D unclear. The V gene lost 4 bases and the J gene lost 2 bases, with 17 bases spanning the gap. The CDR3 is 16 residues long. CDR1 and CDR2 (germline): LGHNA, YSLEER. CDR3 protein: CASSRTFGRSNTEAFF. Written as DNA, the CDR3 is TGCGCCAGCAGCCGAACATTCGGCAGATCAAACACTGAAGCTTTCTTT.

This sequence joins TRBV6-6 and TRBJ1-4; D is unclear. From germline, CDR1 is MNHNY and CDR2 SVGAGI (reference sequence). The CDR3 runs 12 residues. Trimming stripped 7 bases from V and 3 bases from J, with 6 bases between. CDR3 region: CASTTPNEKLFF. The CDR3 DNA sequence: TGTGCCAGCACCACACCTAATGAAAAACTGTTTTTT.

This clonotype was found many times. The CDR3 loop reads CASSIISKETQYF. The CDR3 DNA follows: TGTGCCAGTAGTATTATCTCTAAAGAGACCCAGTACTTC. The chain links TRBV19 to TRBJ2-5, with no clear D. This CDR3 region has 13 residues. V shed 3 bases and J shed 3 bases, with 8 bases lying between them. Germline CDR1 reads LNHDA; CDR2 reads SQIVND (reference sequence).

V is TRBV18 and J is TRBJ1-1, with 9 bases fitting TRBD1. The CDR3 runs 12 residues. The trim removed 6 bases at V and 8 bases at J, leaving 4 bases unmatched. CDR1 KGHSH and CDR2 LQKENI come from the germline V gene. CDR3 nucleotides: TGTGCCAGCTCTCGGGACAGGGTGGAAGCTTTCTTT. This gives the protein CASSRDRVEAFF.

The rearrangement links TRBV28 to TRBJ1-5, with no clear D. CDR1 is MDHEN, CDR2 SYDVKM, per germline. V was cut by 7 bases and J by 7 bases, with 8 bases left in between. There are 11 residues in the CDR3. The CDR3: CASTSGQPQHF. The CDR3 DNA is TGTGCCAGCACGTCCGGCCAGCCCCAGCATTTT.

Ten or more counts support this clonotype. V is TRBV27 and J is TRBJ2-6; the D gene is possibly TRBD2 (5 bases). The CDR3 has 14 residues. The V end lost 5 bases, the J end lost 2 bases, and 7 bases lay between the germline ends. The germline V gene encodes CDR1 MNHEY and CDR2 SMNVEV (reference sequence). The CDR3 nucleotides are TGTGCCAGCAGTGCGCGGGCTGGGGCCAACGTCCTGACTTTC. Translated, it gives CASSARAGANVLTF. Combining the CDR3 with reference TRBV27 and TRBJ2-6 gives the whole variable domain EAQVTQNPRYLITVTGKKLTVTCSQNMNHEYMSWYRQDPGLGLRQIYYSMNVEVTDKGDVPEGYKVSRKEKRNFPLILESPSPNQTSLYFCASSARAGANVLTFGAGSRLTVL.

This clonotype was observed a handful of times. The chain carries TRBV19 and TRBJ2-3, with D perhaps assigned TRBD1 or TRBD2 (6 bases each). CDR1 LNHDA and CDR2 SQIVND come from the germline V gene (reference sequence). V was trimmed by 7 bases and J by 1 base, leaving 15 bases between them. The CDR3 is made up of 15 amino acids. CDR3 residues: CASTPRGTGTDTQYF. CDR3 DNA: TGTGCCAGTACCCCAAGGGGGACTGGCACAGATACGCAGTATTTT.

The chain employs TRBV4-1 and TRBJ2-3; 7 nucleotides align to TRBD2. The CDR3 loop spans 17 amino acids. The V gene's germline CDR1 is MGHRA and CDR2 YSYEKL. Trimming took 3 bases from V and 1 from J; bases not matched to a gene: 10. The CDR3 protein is CASSHIGREEGTDTQYF. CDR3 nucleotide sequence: TGCGCCAGCAGCCATATAGGGAGGGAAGAAGGCACAGATACGCAGTATTTT.

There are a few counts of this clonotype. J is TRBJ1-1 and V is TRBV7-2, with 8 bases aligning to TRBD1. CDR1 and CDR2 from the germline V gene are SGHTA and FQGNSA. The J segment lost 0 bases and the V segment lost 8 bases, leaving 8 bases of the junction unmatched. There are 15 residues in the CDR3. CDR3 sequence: CASRDRGRVNTEAFF. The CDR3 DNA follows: TGTGCCAGCCGAGACAGGGGTCGAGTGAACACTGAAGCTTTCTTT.